The rows below give T cell receptor beta chains drawn from one sample of a study of immune evolution from preneoplasia to lung adenocarcinoma. Repertoires were generated with immunoSEQ multiplex PCR, while TCRdb's copy carries only in-frame clones and drops some. The sample contains around 4,000 clones, 70% to 90% of which appear only once. The sample consisted of FFPE minimally invasive lung adenocarcinoma tissue. These receptors all come from a donor older than 65 with lung adenocarcinoma. CDR3s include the opening cysteine and the closing phenylalanine or tryptophan. The order of the fields is V gene, J gene, D gene, clone size, CDR3 DNA, CDR3 protein. The D gene is left open where the match is weak. Some rows mark clone size as missing; the rest say once, few, many or name a class of expanded clone.

TRBV7-9,TRBJ1-5,TRBD1,NA,TGTGCCAGCAGCTCACAGGGGGCCAATCAGCCCCAGCATTTT,CASSSQGANQPQHF
TRBV6-4,TRBJ2-2,NA,NA,TGTGCCAGCAGTGACTCACCGACTGGCACTGGGGAGCTGTTTTTT,CASSDSPTGTGELFF
TRBV18,TRBJ1-1,NA,NA,TGTGCCAGCTCACAGGGGAGAACTGAAGCTTTCTTT,CASSQGRTEAFF
TRBV4-3,TRBJ1-2,NA,NA,TGCGCCAGCAGCCACTCCAGGACGGGGTTAGCCTATGGCTACACCTTC,CASSHSRTGLAYGYTF
TRBV4-2,TRBJ2-3,NA,NA,TGTGCCAGCAGCCAAGCGGCGGGAAGCACAGATACGCAGTATTTT,CASSQAAGSTDTQYF
TRBV19,TRBJ2-7,NA,NA,TGTGCCAGTAGTTTCAGGGTTTCCTACGAGCAGTACTTC,CASSFRVSYEQYF
TRBV5-4,TRBJ2-3,NA,once,TGTGCCAGCAGCTTGGAAGGGGCGCGGACAGATACGCAGTATTTT,CASSLEGARTDTQYF
TRBV4-3,TRBJ2-1,TRBD2,NA,TGCGCCAGCAGCCAAGAAGGACTAGCGGAGAGCTCCTACAATGAGCAGTTCTTC,CASSQEGLAESSYNEQFF
TRBV7-9,TRBJ2-1,TRBD2,NA,TGTGCCAGCAGCGGCGATGGCGGGAGAAGCAATGAGCAGTTCTTC,CASSGDGGRSNEQFF
TRBV10-3,TRBJ1-3,NA,NA,TGTGCCATCAGTGAGTCAAGGGGGGAAGGAAACACCATATATTTT,CAISESRGEGNTIYF
TRBV19,TRBJ2-2,NA,NA,TGTGCCAGTATGAACACCGGGGAGCTGTTTTTT,CASMNTGELFF
TRBV6-1,TRBJ2-1,TRBD2,NA,TGTGCCAGCAGTGAAGCCGCGGGAGGGCCAAATGAGCAGTTCTTC,CASSEAAGGPNEQFF
TRBV30,TRBJ1-2,NA,once,TGTGCCTGGAGTGTAGACGCCCTGGGGCGCTATGGCTACACCTTC,CAWSVDALGRYGYTF
TRBV10-2,TRBJ2-2,TRBD1,NA,TGCGCCAGCAACGCTGAAAGGACAGGGGAAATTTGGGGGGAGCTGTTTTTT,CASNAERTGEIWGELFF
TRBV4-2,TRBJ2-1,NA,NA,TGTGCCAGCAGCCAAATGGGCGGGGAGGCAAATGAGCAGTTCTTC,CASSQMGGEANEQFF
TRBV6-1,TRBJ2-1,TRBD1,NA,TGTGCCAGCACAAACAGGGGACACTCCGATGAGCAGTTCTTC,CASTNRGHSDEQFF
TRBV6-5,TRBJ2-7,TRBD1,NA,TGTGCCAGCAGGGGGACAGTCGTTAACGAGCAGTACTTC,CASRGTVVNEQYF
TRBV5-1,TRBJ2-7,NA,NA,TGCGCCAGCAGCTTCGAGGGGTACCACGAGCAGTACTTC,CASSFEGYHEQYF
TRBV10-3,TRBJ2-2,TRBD2,NA,TGTGCCATCAATAGCGGGAGAAGGGAGCTGTTTTTT,CAINSGRRELFF
TRBV7-8,TRBJ2-1,TRBD2,NA,TGTGCCAGCAGCGAAGAAGGCCTAGCGGCCTACAATGAGCAGTTCTTC,CASSEEGLAAYNEQFF
TRBV4-2,TRBJ2-5,TRBD1,NA,TGTGCCAGCAGCCAAGAGGGACAGGCCCAAGAGACCCAGTACTTC,CASSQEGQAQETQYF
TRBV5-6,TRBJ1-2,NA,NA,TGTGCCAGCAGCTTGGCTGCCATACAAAGGCGTGGCTACACCTTC,CASSLAAIQRRGYTF
TRBV6-4,TRBJ2-3,NA,NA,TGTGCCAGCAGCGACTCACACACAGATACGCAGTATTTT,CASSDSHTDTQYF
TRBV11-2,TRBJ2-2,TRBD1,NA,TGTGCCAGCAGCAGTGACAGGGTGGGAAACACCGGGGAGCTGTTTTTT,CASSSDRVGNTGELFF
TRBV29-1,TRBJ2-1,TRBD2,NA,TGCAGCGTCGCCGCCGGGGCGGGAGGGAGCGATGAGCAGTTCTTC,CSVAAGAGGSDEQFF
TRBV7-3,TRBJ2-5,NA,NA,TGTGCCAGCAGCGCCGGCAATGGGGAGACCCAGTACTTC,CASSAGNGETQYF
TRBV2,TRBJ2-1,TRBD2,NA,TGTGCCAGCAGTATTAAATGGCGGGAGGGTGAGCAGTTCTTC,CASSIKWREGEQFF
TRBV30,TRBJ1-3,TRBD1,NA,TGTGCCTTCCGGGACAGAAACTCCTACTCTGGAAACACCATATATTTT,CAFRDRNSYSGNTIYF